A selection of T cell receptor beta chains follows, all from one sample in a study of vaccination and CD4 T cells after COVID-19. TCRdb re-called the PCR reads with MiXCR, one entry per CDR3 protein. Of over 7,500 distinct CDR3 sequences in the sample, under 75% were seen once. These receptors' targets are unknown. The sample consisted of CD4+ T cells from blood, cultured in vitro. The origin of the receptors is a human donor who had recovered from COVID-19. Both conserved end residues are part of each CDR3. The D gene is left open where the match is weak. Clone size is stated in some rows and not others, as once, few, many or a class when expanded.

>NA|TRBJ1-1|NA|TRBV11-3
CASSATGTEAFF
TGTGCCAGCAGCGCAACGGGAACTGAAGCTTTCTTT
>NA|TRBJ1-2|NA|TRBV19
CASSISGQYGYTF
TGTGCCAGTAGTATATCGGGGCAGTATGGCTACACCTTC
>few|TRBJ1-5|NA|TRBV10-3
CAISESRRNQPQHF
TGTGCCATCAGTGAGTCGAGGAGAAATCAGCCCCAGCATTTT
>few|TRBJ2-2|NA|TRBV4-3
CASSSSLPSGELFF
TGCGCCAGCAGCTCATCCCTACCGTCTGGGGAGCTGTTTTTT
>few|TRBJ1-5|NA|TRBV20-1
CSAREGATNQPQHF
TGCAGTGCTAGAGAAGGCGCTACTAATCAGCCCCAGCATTTT
>once|TRBJ2-1|NA|TRBV12-3/TRBV12-4
CASSQWRNEQFF
TGTGCCAGCAGTCAATGGAGGAATGAGCAGTTCTTC
>NA|TRBJ2-7|TRBD1|TRBV6-5
CASSYSATGAYEQYF
TGTGCCAGCAGTTACTCGGCGACAGGGGCATACGAGCAGTACTTC
>NA|TRBJ1-6|NA|TRBV30
CAWTTRFRDSPLHF
TGTGCCTGGACTACCAGATTCAGGGATTCACCCCTCCACTTT
>NA|TRBJ1-4|NA|TRBV19
CASSTSTGTGNEKLFF
TGTGCCAGTAGCACCTCCACCGGGACGGGGAATGAAAAACTGTTTTTT
>NA|TRBJ2-5|NA|TRBV20-1
CSAIYREETQYF
TGCAGTGCTATCTACAGGGAAGAGACCCAGTACTTC
>NA|TRBJ1-2|NA|TRBV30
CACGGETGYTF
TGTGCCTGCGGGGGGGAGACTGGCTACACCTTC
>NA|TRBJ1-1|TRBD1|TRBV6-2/TRBV6-3
CASRSGQPYTEAFF
TGTGCCAGCAGATCGGGACAGCCATACACTGAAGCTTTCTTT
>NA|TRBJ2-1|TRBD2|TRBV7-9
CASSLWSGGGDEQFF
TGTGCCAGCAGCTTATGGAGCGGGGGAGGAGATGAGCAGTTCTTC
>NA|TRBJ2-7|TRBD1|TRBV11-2
CASSLARGQYEQYF
TGTGCCAGCAGCTTAGCTAGGGGGCAATACGAGCAGTACTTC
>few|TRBJ1-6|NA|TRBV7-2
CASSLSTGFWNSPLHF
TGTGCCAGCAGCTTAAGCACAGGGTTCTGGAATTCACCCCTCCACTTT
>NA|TRBJ2-3|NA|TRBV5-4
CASSPSGTDTQYF
TGTGCCAGCAGCCCCAGCGGCACAGATACGCAGTATTTT
>NA|TRBJ1-5|TRBD1|TRBV9
CASSVQGGQPQHF
TGTGCCAGCAGCGTTCAGGGGGGACAGCCCCAGCATTTT
>NA|TRBJ2-3|NA|TRBV25-1
CASSPPGSNTDTQYF
TGTGCCAGCAGTCCCCCGGGTTCCAACACAGATACGCAGTATTTT